This passage covers 32 T cell receptor beta chains from one sample sequenced in a study of radiotherapy plus CTLA-4 blockade in lung cancer. The protocol was immunoSEQ multiplex PCR, while the TCRdb copy is restricted to in-frame clones and leaves out a portion. The sample shows 75,000 to 100,000 clones, under 85% of them seen only once. The material was peripheral blood, obtained from a patient treated with radiotherapy plus ipilimumab. Receptor source: a human donor with non-small cell lung cancer who had a partial response to radiotherapy plus ipilimumab. Some clones in this sample may be carry-over from other donors' samples.

This clone was counted a few times. This chain joins TRBV28 and TRBJ1-1; 7 bases are shared with TRBD1. After removal of 6 bases from V and 11 bases from J, the junction contained 12 bases not matched to a gene. CDR1 and CDR2 (germline): MDHEN, SYDVKM. CDR3 size: 13 residues. CDR3 DNA sequence: TGTGCCAGCAGCCGCCCCCGTACAGGGGTGGCTTTCTTT. Its protein is CASSRPRTGVAFF.

The chain links TRBV7-2 to TRBJ2-3, with D unclear. V was trimmed by 2 bases and J by 4 bases, leaving 4 bases between them. CDR1 is SGHTA, CDR2 FQGNSA, per germline. The CDR3 contains 12 residues. CDR3: CASSLTADTQYF. CDR3 nucleotides: TGTGCCAGCAGCTTAACGGCAGATACGCAGTATTTT.

The chain is built from TRBV25-1 and TRBJ1-5, with D unresolved. The germline V gene has CDR1 MGHDK and CDR2 SYGVNS. This CDR3 comprises 17 residues. The germline V and J ends were trimmed by 1 base and 0 bases, with 13 bases remaining between them. The CDR3, as DNA: TGTGCCAGCAGTGAATCTAGAGGTAGACCTAGCAATCAGCCCCAGCATTTT. This codes for CASSESRGRPSNQPQHF.

The chain employs TRBV30 and TRBJ1-5, with 8 bases that match TRBD1. CDR1 and CDR2 from the germline V gene are GTSNPN and SVGIG (reference sequence). The CDR3 has 14 amino acids. V trimming: 2 bases; J trimming: 7 bases; junction bases outside the gene matches: 7. In DNA form, the CDR3 reads TGTGCCTGGAGTAGACAGGGGTTACGGCAGCCCCAGCATTTT. Its translation: CAWSRQGLRQPQHF.

V is TRBV30 and J is TRBJ2-7, with a tentative D call TRBD1 (6 bases). Trimming removed 3 bases from V and 7 bases from J, with 16 bases in between. This CDR3 contains 13 residues. CDR1 is GTSNPN and CDR2 is SVGIG in the germline V gene (reference sequence). The CDR3 DNA is TGTGCCTGGAGCCTGAACAGGGTTTCTGAGCAGTACTTC. Protein: CAWSLNRVSEQYF.

V and J are TRBV7-2 and TRBJ2-3; D gene unclear. V was cut by 2 bases and J by 0 bases, with 9 bases left in between. This CDR3 region has 15 residues. Germline CDR1 reads SGHTA; CDR2 reads FQGNSA. CDR3 DNA sequence: TGTGCCAGCAGCTTAAGACTCGGGAGCACAGATACGCAGTATTTT. This codes for CASSLRLGSTDTQYF.

The chain combines TRBV6-1 with TRBJ2-1; TRBD2 might be the D (5 bases). Germline V gives CDR1 MNHNS, CDR2 SASEGT. The CDR3 is made up of 14 amino acids. V was pared by 6 bases and J by 6 bases, with 15 bases between. CDR3 coding DNA: TGTGCCAGCAGCAACAACCTAGCTGCCAATGAGCAGTTCTTC. This sequence encodes CASSNNLAANEQFF.

The chain uses TRBV28 and TRBJ2-7; 8 nucleotides match TRBD2. The germline V gene encodes CDR1 MDHEN and CDR2 SYDVKM. V lost 2 bases to trimming and J lost 2 bases; unmatched junction nucleotides: 5. The CDR3 spans 15 residues. The CDR3 DNA is TGTGCCAGCAGTTTAAGCGGGAGCCCGACCTACGAGCAGTACTTC. This encodes CASSLSGSPTYEQYF.

This chain links TRBV5-1 with TRBJ2-2, with 9 bases matching TRBD2. V dropped 0 bases and J dropped 2; count of bases not matched to a gene: 5. The CDR3 is 17 amino acids. CDR1 and CDR2 (germline): SGHRS, YFSETQ. Here the CDR3 DNA reads TGCGCCAGCAGCTTGGAGCCTAGCGGGACCAACACCGGGGAGCTGTTTTTT. Translating it yields CASSLEPSGTNTGELFF.

The chain has TRBV7-2 and TRBJ2-7, with 11 bases aligning to TRBD2. The V and J ends lost 7 bases and 4 bases, in that order; junction bases with no gene match: 9. Germline lookup yields CDR1 SGHTA and CDR2 FQGNSA. The CDR3 covers 15 residues. CDR3 nucleotides: TGTGCCAGCAAACTTAGGCTAGCGGGGGGTTACGAGCAGTACTTC. Protein product: CASKLRLAGGYEQYF.

CDR3 sequence: CASSLARLAGTDTQYF. Here the CDR3 DNA reads TGTGCCAGCAGCTTAGCGAGGCTAGCGGGCACAGATACGCAGTATTTT. The chain recombines TRBV7-6 with TRBJ2-3; 7 nucleotides match TRBD2. This CDR3 contains 16 residues. V shed 0 bases and J 1 base; nucleotides not matched to a gene: 4. Germline assignment: CDR1 SGHVS and CDR2 FNYEAQ.

V and J are TRBV11-2 and TRBJ2-1; no reliable D call. From germline, CDR1 is SGHAT and CDR2 FQNNGV. Trimming removed 1 base from V and 7 bases from J, with 8 bases in between. The CDR3 runs to 13 residues. The CDR3 sequence is CASSLVNLNEQFF. DNA of the CDR3: TGTGCCAGCAGCTTAGTCAACTTGAATGAGCAGTTCTTC.

The chain combines TRBV28 with TRBJ2-1; D uncertain. V gave up 5 bases and J gave up 8 bases, with 13 bases separating them. Germline assignment: CDR1 MDHEN and CDR2 SYDVKM. The CDR3 sequence is 13 residues long. The CDR3 region is CASSLPLSYEQFF. CDR3 nucleotides: TGTGCCAGCAGTCTCCCTCTGAGTTATGAGCAGTTCTTC.

The chain carries TRBV7-3 and TRBJ2-2; no clear D. Germline CDR1 SGHTA, CDR2 FQGTGA. The V and J ends lost 1 base and 4 bases respectively, with 7 bases between them. The CDR3 is 14 residues long. CDR3 sequence: CASSLKRSTGELFF. Here the CDR3 DNA reads TGTGCCAGCAGCTTAAAACGGAGCACCGGGGAGCTGTTTTTT.

This clone was seen more than once but under ten times. The V and J genes are TRBV6-5 and TRBJ1-1; D not resolved. The CDR3 has 12 residues. Germline CDR1 reads MNHEY; CDR2 reads SVGAGI. Trimming took off 6 bases at V and 1 base at J, with 6 bases between the two ends. CDR3: CASRPGNTEAFF. The CDR3 region has the DNA TGTGCCAGCAGGCCAGGGAACACTGAAGCTTTCTTT.

The CDR3 DNA reads as TGTGCCAGCAGCGACCGGACAGGGGGAAGACTGTTTTTT. Translation gives CASSDRTGGRLFF. V is TRBV6-1 and J is TRBJ1-4, with 10 bases fitting TRBD1. Germline CDR1 and CDR2: MNHNS and SASEGT. The V segment lost 6 bases and the J segment 13 bases; nucleotides outside the gene matches: 8. The CDR3 runs to 13 residues.

This clone has more than one count but fewer than ten. The rearrangement uses TRBV7-2 and TRBJ2-1; 8 bases agree with TRBD2. Germline values: CDR1 SGHTA, CDR2 FQGNSA. This CDR3 contains 16 residues. The trim removed 5 bases at V and 6 bases at J, leaving 12 bases unmatched. The CDR3 region is CASSQRVSGVINEQFF. The DNA for the CDR3 is TGTGCCAGCAGCCAGAGGGTTAGCGGGGTGATCAATGAGCAGTTCTTC.

In nucleotides, the CDR3 is TGTGCCAGCAGTTTGAGTACCATCAAAAACATTCAGTACTTC. The encoded protein is CASSLSTIKNIQYF. V gene TRBV28 combines with J gene TRBJ2-4; the D is unclear. V lost 3 bases and J lost 3, with 9 bases in between. The V gene's germline CDR1 is MDHEN and CDR2 SYDVKM. The CDR3 is 14 residues long.

V is TRBV5-1 and J is TRBJ2-4, with TRBD1 matching over 7 bases. The CDR3 spans 12 residues. Germline CDR1 SGHRS, CDR2 YFSETQ. The trim removed 6 bases at V and 5 bases at J, leaving 2 bases unmatched. CDR3 residues: CASNDRENIQYF. Written as DNA, the CDR3 is TGCGCCAGCAACGACAGGGAAAACATTCAGTACTTC.

This chain connects TRBV5-1 to TRBJ1-5; 10 nucleotides agree with TRBD1. With V trimmed by 0 bases and J by 5 bases, 2 bases remained unmatched. The CDR3 loop spans 15 amino acids. The germline V gene encodes CDR1 SGHRS and CDR2 YFSETQ. The CDR3 loop reads CASSLEGQGHQPQHF. In DNA, the CDR3 is TGCGCCAGCAGCTTGGAGGGACAGGGGCATCAGCCCCAGCATTTT.

The chain employs TRBV29-1 and TRBJ1-1; 8 bases are shared with TRBD1. CDR1 is SQVTM, CDR2 ANQGSEA, per germline. The V segment lost 6 bases and the J segment 0 bases; nucleotides outside the gene matches: 9. The CDR3 sequence is 15 residues long. CDR3 residues: CSVTGTGVMNTEAFF. The CDR3 coding sequence is TGCAGCGTGACCGGGACAGGAGTAATGAACACTGAAGCTTTCTTT.

This sequence joins TRBV6-6 and TRBJ2-7; maybe TRBD2 (6 bases). The CDR3 covers 11 residues. Per the germline V gene, CDR1 is MNHNY and CDR2 is SVGAGI (reference sequence). V was cut by 6 bases and J by 9 bases, with 12 bases left in between. The CDR3 coding sequence is TGTGCCAGCAGCCGGGGGACCACGCAGTACTTC. Amino acids: CASSRGTTQYF.

This clone showed up just a few times. CDR3 in DNA: TGTGCCAGCAGCGTAGTCGGGGGGGCCGGGGAGCTGTTTTTT. This gives the protein CASSVVGGAGELFF. The V call is TRBV9, the J call TRBJ2-2, with TRBD2 matching over 8 bases. The CDR3 totals 14 residues. The J segment lost 6 bases and the V segment lost 0 bases, leaving 1 base of the junction unmatched. Germline V gene data show CDR1 as SGDLS and CDR2 as YYNGEE.

V gene TRBV4-2 combines with J gene TRBJ2-7, with 8 bases lining up with TRBD2. V was clipped by 4 bases and J by 6 bases; unmatched bases: 8. The CDR3 has 14 residues. The germline V gene has CDR1 LGHNA and CDR2 YNFKEQ. The CDR3 DNA reads as TGTGCCAGCAGCCCCTCCGAGCGGGGGCGCGAGCAGTACTTC. Its translation is CASSPSERGREQYF.

The rearrangement links TRBV6-5 to TRBJ2-5; TRBD1 matches at 7 bases. TRBJ2-7 explains the end of the DNA better; the J call may be wrong. Germline V gives CDR1 MNHEY, CDR2 SVGAGI. This CDR3 has 16 residues. The CDR3 region is CASSYSWTGRSYEQYF. DNA of the CDR3: TGTGCCAGCAGTTACTCGTGGACAGGACGCTCCTACGAGCAGTACTTC.

The chain joins TRBV18 to TRBJ2-1; 8 bases agree with TRBD1. The CDR3 loop spans 14 amino acids. V lost 7 bases to trimming and J lost 3 bases; unmatched junction nucleotides: 5. CDR1 is KGHSH and CDR2 is LQKENI in the germline V gene. The CDR3 DNA reads as TGTGCCAGCTGTCAGGGGGCCAACTACAATGAGCAGTTCTTC. It yields the protein CASCQGANYNEQFF.

This sequence joins TRBV4-1 and TRBJ1-1; D uncertain. This CDR3 region has 14 residues. The germline gives CDR1 MGHRA, CDR2 YSYEKL. V was trimmed by 4 bases and J by 8 bases, leaving 17 bases between them. The CDR3 loop is CASSRPHLSAEAFF. The CDR3 DNA reads as TGCGCCAGCAGCCGCCCGCATCTCTCAGCGGAAGCTTTCTTT.

This clone has just a few counts. The chain carries TRBV5-4 and TRBJ1-2; 10 bases are a match to TRBD1. The CDR3 extends over 13 amino acids. After removal of 4 bases from V and 8 bases from J, the junction contained 5 bases not matched to a gene. CDR1 SGHNT and CDR2 YYREEE come from the germline V gene (reference sequence). CDR3 sequence reads: CASSLDRGRGYTF. Here the CDR3 DNA reads TGTGCCAGCAGCCTCGACAGGGGGCGAGGCTACACCTTC.

The genes are TRBV18 and TRBJ1-3, with D perhaps matching TRBD1 (6 bases). The length of the CDR3 is 17 residues. Trimming pared 6 bases from V and 0 bases from J, leaving 18 bases between. Germline loops: CDR1 KGHSH, CDR2 LQKENI. CDR3 sequence (DNA): TGTGCCAGCTCCCTCTCGAAAGGGGGAATCTCTGGAAACACCATATATTTT. Translating it yields CASSLSKGGISGNTIYF.

CDR3 residues: CASTTETAINYEQYF. The CDR3 DNA is TGTGCCAGCACCACAGAGACAGCGATTAACTACGAGCAGTACTTC. The chain employs TRBV6-1 and TRBJ2-7; D is possibly TRBD1 (5 bases). V dropped 7 bases and J dropped 3 bases, with 19 bases sitting between them. This CDR3 region has 15 residues. From germline, CDR1 is MNHNS and CDR2 SASEGT.

The chain has TRBV19 and TRBJ2-5; D possibly corresponds to TRBD2 (6 bases). The J call may be wrong; the DNA end is better matched by TRBJ2-7. Looked up from germline, CDR1 is LNHDA and CDR2 is SQIVND (reference sequence). The CDR3 is 18 amino acids. The CDR3 loop is CASSIRGGSLIGTDEQYF. The CDR3 DNA sequence: TGTGCCAGTAGTATTAGGGGAGGTAGCCTAATCGGGACGGACGAGCAGTACTTC.

The rearrangement uses TRBV19 and TRBJ1-2; D possibly corresponds to TRBD1 (5 bases). This CDR3 has 14 amino acids. Trimming removed 7 bases at V and 4 bases at J, with 16 bases between. Per germline, CDR1 LNHDA and CDR2 SQIVND (reference sequence). This chain's CDR3 is CASIQGQKPYGYTF. CDR3 coding DNA: TGTGCCAGTATCCAAGGACAAAAACCCTATGGCTACACCTTC.